The clone carrying this T cell receptor (beta chain) has ten or more counts. This record belongs to a study of T cells in Graves' hyperthyroidism and ophthalmopathy. This CDR3 has 14 residues. CDR1 is MNHEY and CDR2 is SVGEGT in the germline V gene. Trimming took 0 bases from V and 5 from J; bases not matched to a gene: 3. TCR beta CDR3 sequences were amplified from RNA transcripts. TCR CDR3 regions were first amplified by RT-PCR with HTBI primers. TCRdb itself ran the multiplex PCR reads through MiXCR, one entry per CDR3 protein. Found here are a few hundred thousand distinct CDR3 sequences, less than 25% of them singletons; the top ten hold around 27%.

The rearrangement links TRBV6-2 or TRBV6-3 to TRBJ1-1, with 7 bases identical to TRBD1. The sequence derives from a man aged 18 to 29 with Graves' hyperthyroidism. Material for sequencing was blood. In DNA, the CDR3 is TGTGCCAGCAGTTACTCCGGGACAGCTACTGAAGCTTTCTTT. This codes for CASSYSGTATEAFF.